Listed below are T cell receptor beta chains from one sample, sequenced in a study of naive and memory T cell subsets. TCRdb independently ran MiXCR on the UMI-ligation and nested PCR reads; one entry per CDR3 protein. Among more than 120,000 distinct CDR3 sequences listed, around 21% were seen once. The sample comprised naive CD8+ T cells from blood. These receptors all stem from a human donor in good health. Each CDR3 is given with its conserved first and last residue. D genes are given only for firm matches. The size entry is marked missing in some rows and otherwise reads once, few, many or a size class.

15	-	-	TRBV9	TRBJ2-1	CASSFRDGAFNVQFF	TGTGCCAGCAGCTTTCGGGACGGGGCTTTCAATGTGCAGTTCTTC
14	TRBD2	many	TRBV29-1	TRBJ2-1	CSVDSGRTYNEQFF	TGCAGCGTCGATAGCGGGAGGACATACAATGAGCAGTTCTTC
13	TRBD1	-	TRBV7-8	TRBJ1-2	CASSLGQANGYTF	TGTGCCAGCAGCCTGGGACAGGCAAATGGCTACACCTTC
14	-	few	TRBV19	TRBJ2-1	CASSELLTYNEQFF	TGTGCCAGTAGCGAGCTTCTCACCTACAATGAGCAGTTCTTC
15	-	-	TRBV27	TRBJ2-1	CASSSSPGPYNEQFF	TGTGCCAGCAGTTCGTCTCCCGGCCCCTACAATGAGCAGTTCTTC
14	TRBD1	few	TRBV28	TRBJ2-7	CASSYGGQGHEQYF	TGTGCCAGCAGTTATGGGGGACAGGGTCACGAGCAGTACTTC
13	-	-	TRBV5-4	TRBJ2-7	CASSFWGAYEQYF	TGTGCCAGCAGCTTTTGGGGTGCCTACGAGCAGTACTTC
16	TRBD2	-	TRBV12-3/TRBV12-4	TRBJ2-1	CASSFWREGGIDEQFF	TGTGCCAGCAGTTTTTGGCGGGAGGGGGGGATAGATGAGCAGTTCTTC
14	TRBD2	once	TRBV7-6	TRBJ2-5	CASRSLAIQETQYF	TGTGCCAGCAGGTCACTAGCGATACAAGAGACCCAGTACTTC
15	-	-	TRBV4-1	TRBJ2-1	CASSRGVGDENEQFF	TGCGCCAGCAGCCGCGGGGTGGGGGACGAGAATGAGCAGTTCTTC
11	-	-	TRBV6-6	TRBJ2-7	CASGFRLEQYF	TGTGCCAGCGGCTTCCGTCTCGAGCAGTACTTC
13	-	-	TRBV12-3/TRBV12-4	TRBJ2-1	CASSPSRGNAQFF	TGTGCCAGCAGCCCTAGCCGGGGCAATGCGCAGTTCTTC
15	-	-	TRBV29-1	TRBJ2-1	CSVEDLGGPYNEQFF	TGCAGCGTTGAAGATCTAGGGGGGCCCTACAATGAGCAGTTCTTC
13	-	-	TRBV27	TRBJ2-3	CASSFSTTDTQYF	TGTGCCAGCAGTTTCTCGACCACAGATACGCAGTATTTT
13	-	-	TRBV28	TRBJ1-2	CASSLWGGGGYTF	TGTGCCAGCAGTTTATGGGGGGGCGGTGGCTACACCTTC
16	TRBD1	few	TRBV7-6	TRBJ1-5	CASSLEARTGHQPQHF	TGTGCCAGCAGCTTAGAGGCTCGGACAGGGCATCAGCCCCAGCATTTT
14	-	-	TRBV11-2	TRBJ2-1	CASSLSDAYNEQFF	TGTGCCAGCAGCTTAAGCGATGCTTACAATGAGCAGTTCTTC
16	TRBD1	-	TRBV24-1	TRBJ2-5	CATSEGDRGILETQYF	TGTGCCACCAGTGAGGGGGACAGGGGGATTCTAGAGACCCAGTACTTC
13	TRBD1	-	TRBV6-5	TRBJ1-5	CASSLTGVQPQHF	TGTGCCAGCAGCCTGACAGGGGTTCAGCCCCAGCATTTT
16	TRBD2	few	TRBV27	TRBJ2-1	CASSSITSGSTNEQFF	TGTGCCAGCAGTTCAATCACTAGCGGGTCTACTAATGAGCAGTTCTTC
14	-	-	TRBV29-1	TRBJ1-2	CSVEMPRGDYGYTF	TGCAGCGTTGAAATGCCCCGTGGGGATTATGGCTACACCTTC
16	TRBD1	-	TRBV5-1	TRBJ2-2	CASSLETGGYTGELFF	TGCGCCAGCAGCTTGGAGACAGGGGGCTACACCGGGGAGCTGTTTTTT
16	TRBD2	-	TRBV27	TRBJ2-7	CASSRLAGEFYYEQYF	TGTGCCAGCAGTAGACTAGCGGGAGAATTTTACTACGAGCAGTACTTC
13	-	few	TRBV28	TRBJ2-2	CASSLPDTGELFF	TGTGCCAGCTCTTTACCAGACACCGGGGAGCTGTTTTTT